These 11 T cell receptor beta chains were sequenced from one sample in a study of T cells in narcolepsy. The data were produced by immunoSEQ multiplex PCR, yet TCRdb's version contains in-frame clones alone and is incomplete. This sample has about 15,000 clones, with around 86% found just once. Sequenced input: memory (CD45RA-) CD4+ T cells from blood. The receptors derive from a human donor in good health.

The genes are TRBV18 and TRBJ1-5; TRBD1 aligns across 10 bases. The J segment lost 7 bases and the V segment lost 2 bases, leaving 5 bases of the junction unmatched. In germline, CDR1 is KGHSH, CDR2 LQKENI. The CDR3 loop spans 15 amino acids. The CDR3 DNA reads TGTGCCAGCTCACCATCCTCGGGACAGGGGCAGCCCCAGCATTTT. The encoded protein is CASSPSSGQGQPQHF.

V and J are TRBV19 and TRBJ2-5, with 11 bases that match TRBD1. With V trimmed by 6 bases and J by 7 bases, 10 bases remained unmatched. The germline gives CDR1 LNHDA, CDR2 SQIVND (reference sequence). The CDR3 totals 15 residues. CDR3 bases: TGTGCCAGTAGCCAGGGACAGGGGGGAGGTGTGACCCAGTACTTC. It is translated as CASSQGQGGGVTQYF.

The chain is built from TRBV5-1 and TRBJ1-4; unclear D gene. Germline V gene lookup returns CDR1 SGHRS and CDR2 YFSETQ. Trimming removed 0 bases at V and 3 bases at J, with 12 bases between. The CDR3 length is 16 residues. The CDR3, as DNA: TGCGCCAGCAGCTTGGAGGTCTGGGGAGCTAATGAAAAACTGTTTTTT. Amino acids: CASSLEVWGANEKLFF.

The gene calls are TRBV18 and TRBJ1-6; unclear D gene. V lost 1 base to trimming and J lost 5 bases, with 15 bases between them. The CDR3 runs 17 residues. The germline gives CDR1 KGHSH, CDR2 LQKENI. The CDR3 bases are TGTGCCAGCTCACCACTTCCCCCCGCCAGAGATAATTCACCCCTCCACTTT. It translates to CASSPLPPARDNSPLHF.

The chain recombines TRBV4-3 with TRBJ1-2; D may be TRBD1 (6 bases). V lost 4 bases and J 4 bases, leaving 13 bases between the germline ends. The CDR3 is 14 residues long. From germline, CDR1 is LGHNA and CDR2 YSLEER. CDR3: CASSLSRGAYGYTF. The DNA of the CDR3 is TGCGCCAGCAGCCTTTCCAGGGGCGCCTATGGCTACACCTTC.

The chain couples TRBV19 to TRBJ1-1, with D perhaps TRBD1 (5 bases). The CDR3 loop spans 15 amino acids. Germline CDR1 reads LNHDA; CDR2 reads SQIVND (reference sequence). The V and J ends lost 11 bases and 2 bases respectively, with 21 bases between them. The CDR3 nucleotides read TGTGCCGTCAGGTCAGGGCCGCTATCCAACACTGAAGCTTTCTTT. As protein: CAVRSGPLSNTEAFF.

This clone was observed a single time. The chain joins TRBV29-1 to TRBJ1-1; 7 nucleotides align to TRBD1. The germline V gene has CDR1 SQVTM and CDR2 ANQGSEA. With V trimmed by 6 bases and J by 1 base, 2 bases remained unmatched. The CDR3 loop spans 12 amino acids. CDR3 loop: CSVRTGNTEAFF. The CDR3 nucleotides are TGCAGCGTCCGGACAGGGAACACTGAAGCTTTCTTT.

The CDR3 DNA follows: TGTGCCAGCAGTTACTCGAATACGGGAGGGACTGAAGCTTTCTTT. The encoded protein is CASSYSNTGGTEAFF. The V gene is TRBV6-5, the J gene TRBJ1-1; D unresolved. Germline assignment: CDR1 MNHEY and CDR2 SVGAGI. V was clipped by 0 bases and J by 5 bases, with 13 bases between them. The CDR3 runs to 15 residues.

The rearrangement links TRBV29-1 to TRBJ2-5; D unresolved. Germline V gene sequence: CDR1 SQVTM, CDR2 ANQGSEA. Trimming removed 5 bases at V and 6 bases at J, with 7 bases between. The CDR3 loop spans 10 amino acids. CDR3 residues: CSVRTQTQYF. The CDR3 DNA reads TGCAGCGTTAGAACGCAGACCCAGTACTTC.

The DNA for the CDR3 is TGTGCCAGCAGTGAGGTTCAGACGAACACCGGGGAGCTGTTTTTT. It is translated as CASSEVQTNTGELFF. This chain joins TRBV9 and TRBJ2-2; D remains ambiguous. CDR1 and CDR2 (germline): SGDLS, YYNGEE. The CDR3 length is 15 residues. The V gene lost 5 bases and the J gene lost 0 bases, with 11 bases spanning the gap.

The chain employs TRBV4-2 and TRBJ2-3; unclear D gene. The CDR3 contains 14 residues. Germline CDR1 and CDR2: LGHNA and YNFKEQ. V lost 3 bases and J lost 0, with 7 bases in between. CDR3 sequence reads: CASSHVGSTDTQYF. CDR3 DNA: TGTGCCAGCAGCCATGTGGGAAGCACAGATACGCAGTATTTT.